This TCR beta chain was captured by sequencing in a study of OX40 agonist ivuxolimab in advanced cancers. About the study: Partial responses, seen in three patients, involved one hepatocellular carcinoma and two cutaneous melanomas.

This CDR3 has 16 amino acids. Trimming took 0 bases from V and 4 from J; bases not matched to a gene: 1. The germline gives CDR1 SGDLS, CDR2 YYNGEE. The data were produced by immunoSEQ multiplex PCR, yet TCRdb's version contains in-frame clones alone and is incomplete. The data contain tens of thousands of clones, about 88% of them singletons. The TCR comes from an adult with an advanced solid tumor such as melanoma, head and neck, liver or kidney cancer. The V and J genes are TRBV9 and TRBJ2-5; 15 nucleotides align to TRBD2. Specimen: CD4+ or CD8+ T cells sorted from blood, collected in a trial of the OX40 agonist ivuxolimab. CDR3: CASSVGTSGGAETQYF. As DNA, the CDR3 is TGTGCCAGCAGCGTAGGGACTAGCGGGGGGGCAGAGACCCAGTACTTC.